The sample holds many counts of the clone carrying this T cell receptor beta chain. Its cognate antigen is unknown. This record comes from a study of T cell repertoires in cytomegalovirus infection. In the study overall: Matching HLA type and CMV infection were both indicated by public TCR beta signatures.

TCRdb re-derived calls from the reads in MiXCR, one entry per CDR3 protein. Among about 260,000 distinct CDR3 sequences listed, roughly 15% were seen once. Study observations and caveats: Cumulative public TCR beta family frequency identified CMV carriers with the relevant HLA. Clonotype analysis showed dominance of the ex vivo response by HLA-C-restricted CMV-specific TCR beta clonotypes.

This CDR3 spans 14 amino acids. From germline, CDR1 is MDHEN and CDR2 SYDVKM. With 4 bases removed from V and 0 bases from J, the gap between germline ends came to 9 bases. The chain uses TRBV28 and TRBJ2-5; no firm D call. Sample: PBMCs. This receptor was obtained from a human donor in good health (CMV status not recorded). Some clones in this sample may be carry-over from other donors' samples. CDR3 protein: CASSSGLNQETQYF. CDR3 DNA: TGTGCCAGCAGTTCGGGCCTGAACCAAGAGACCCAGTACTTC.